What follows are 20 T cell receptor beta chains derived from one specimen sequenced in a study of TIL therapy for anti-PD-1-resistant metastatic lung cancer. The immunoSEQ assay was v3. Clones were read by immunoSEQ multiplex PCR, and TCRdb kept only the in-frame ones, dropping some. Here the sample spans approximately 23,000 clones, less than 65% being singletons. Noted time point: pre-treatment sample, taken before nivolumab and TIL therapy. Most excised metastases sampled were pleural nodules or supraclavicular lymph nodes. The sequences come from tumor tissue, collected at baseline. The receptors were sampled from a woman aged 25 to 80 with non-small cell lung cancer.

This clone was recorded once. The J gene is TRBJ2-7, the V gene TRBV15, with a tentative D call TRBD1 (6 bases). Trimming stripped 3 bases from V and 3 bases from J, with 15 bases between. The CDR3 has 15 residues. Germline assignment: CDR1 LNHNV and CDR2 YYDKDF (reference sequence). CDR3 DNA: TGTGCCACCAGCAGGGAACTGGGGGCAAGCTACGAGCAGTACTTC. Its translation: CATSRELGASYEQYF.

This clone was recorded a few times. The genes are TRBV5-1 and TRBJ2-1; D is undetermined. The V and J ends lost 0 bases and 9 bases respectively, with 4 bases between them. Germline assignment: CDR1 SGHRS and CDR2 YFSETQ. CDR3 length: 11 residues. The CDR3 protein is CASSLASEQFF. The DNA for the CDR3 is TGCGCCAGCAGCTTGGCGAGTGAGCAGTTCTTC.

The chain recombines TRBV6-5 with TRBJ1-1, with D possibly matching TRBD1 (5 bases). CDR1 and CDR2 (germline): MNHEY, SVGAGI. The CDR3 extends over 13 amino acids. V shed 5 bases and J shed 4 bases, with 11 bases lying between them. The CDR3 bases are TGTGCCAGCAGTCCCGGGGGGGGCACTGAAGCTTTCTTT. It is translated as CASSPGGGTEAFF.

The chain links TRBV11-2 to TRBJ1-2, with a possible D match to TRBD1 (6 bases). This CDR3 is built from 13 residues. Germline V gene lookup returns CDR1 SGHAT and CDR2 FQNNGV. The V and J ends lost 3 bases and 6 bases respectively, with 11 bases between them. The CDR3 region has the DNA TGTGCCAGCAGCTTCATTACAGGGAATGGCTACACCTTC. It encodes CASSFITGNGYTF.

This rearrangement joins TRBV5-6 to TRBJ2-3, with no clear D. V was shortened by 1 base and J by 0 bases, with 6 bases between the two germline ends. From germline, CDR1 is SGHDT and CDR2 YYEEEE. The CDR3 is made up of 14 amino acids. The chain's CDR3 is CASSLLTSTDTQYF. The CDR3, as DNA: TGTGCCAGCAGCTTGTTGACGAGCACAGATACGCAGTATTTT.

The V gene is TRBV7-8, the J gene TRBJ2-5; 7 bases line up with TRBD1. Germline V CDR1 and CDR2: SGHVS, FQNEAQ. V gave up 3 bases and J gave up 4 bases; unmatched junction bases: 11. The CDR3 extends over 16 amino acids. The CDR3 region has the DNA TGTGCCAGCAGCTTTCTCAAGGCAGGGGGAAGAGAGACCCAGTACTTC. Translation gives CASSFLKAGGRETQYF.

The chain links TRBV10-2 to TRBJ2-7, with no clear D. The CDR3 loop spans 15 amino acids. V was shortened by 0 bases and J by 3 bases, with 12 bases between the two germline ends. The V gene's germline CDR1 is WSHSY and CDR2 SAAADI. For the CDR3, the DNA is TGCGCCAGCAGTGAGTCGATTAACAGATACTACGAGCAGTACTTC. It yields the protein CASSESINRYYEQYF.

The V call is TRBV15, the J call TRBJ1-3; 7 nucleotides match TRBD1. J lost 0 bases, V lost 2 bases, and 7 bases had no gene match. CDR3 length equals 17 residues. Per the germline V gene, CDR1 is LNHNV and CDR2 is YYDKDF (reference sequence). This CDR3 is CATSRQRQGGSGNTIYF. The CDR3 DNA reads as TGTGCCACCAGCAGACAACGACAGGGAGGCTCTGGAAACACCATATATTTT. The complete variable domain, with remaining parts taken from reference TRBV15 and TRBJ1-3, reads DAMVIQNPRYQVTQFGKPVTLSCSQTLNHNVMYWYQQKSSQAPKLLFHYYDKDFNNEADTPDNFQSRRPNTSFCFLDIRSPGLGDTAMYLCATSRQRQGGSGNTIYFGEGSWLTVV.

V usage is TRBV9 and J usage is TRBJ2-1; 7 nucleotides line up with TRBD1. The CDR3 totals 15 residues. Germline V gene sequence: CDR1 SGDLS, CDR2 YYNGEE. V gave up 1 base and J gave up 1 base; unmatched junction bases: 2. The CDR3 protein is CASSVRGQSYNEQFF. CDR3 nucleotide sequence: TGTGCCAGCAGCGTAAGGGGACAGTCCTACAATGAGCAGTTCTTC.

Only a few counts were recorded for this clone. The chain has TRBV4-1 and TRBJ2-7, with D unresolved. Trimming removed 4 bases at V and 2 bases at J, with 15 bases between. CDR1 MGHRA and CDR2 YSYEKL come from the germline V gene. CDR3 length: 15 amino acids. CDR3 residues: CASSRIKDVAYEQYF. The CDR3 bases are TGCGCCAGCAGCCGCATTAAGGACGTAGCCTACGAGCAGTACTTC.

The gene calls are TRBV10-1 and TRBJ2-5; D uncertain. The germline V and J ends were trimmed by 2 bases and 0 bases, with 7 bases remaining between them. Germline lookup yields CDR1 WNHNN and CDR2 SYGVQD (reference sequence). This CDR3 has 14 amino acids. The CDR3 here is CASSEGRNQETQYF. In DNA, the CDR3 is TGCGCCAGCAGTGAGGGTAGAAACCAAGAGACCCAGTACTTC.

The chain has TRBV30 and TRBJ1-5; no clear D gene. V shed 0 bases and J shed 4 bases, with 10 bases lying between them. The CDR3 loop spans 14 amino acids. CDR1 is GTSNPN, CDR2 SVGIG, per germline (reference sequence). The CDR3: CAWSVSLVNQPQHF. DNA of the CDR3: TGTGCCTGGAGTGTCTCATTAGTTAATCAGCCCCAGCATTTT.

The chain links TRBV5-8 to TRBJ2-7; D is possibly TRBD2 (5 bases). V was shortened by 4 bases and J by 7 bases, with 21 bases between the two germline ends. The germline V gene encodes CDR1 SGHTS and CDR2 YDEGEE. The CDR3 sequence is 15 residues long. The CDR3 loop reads CASSDGSLLAGEQYF. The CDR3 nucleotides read TGTGCCAGCAGCGACGGATCCCTGCTGGCGGGTGAGCAGTACTTC.

CDR3 sequence: CASNTGRGGTEAFF. The CDR3, as DNA: TGTGCCAGTAATACAGGGAGGGGCGGAACTGAAGCTTTCTTT. V is TRBV19 and J is TRBJ1-1; the D gene is possibly TRBD1 (6 bases). CDR1 LNHDA and CDR2 SQIVND come from the germline V gene (reference sequence). This CDR3 region has 14 residues. Trimming removed 7 bases from V and 5 bases from J, with 17 bases in between.

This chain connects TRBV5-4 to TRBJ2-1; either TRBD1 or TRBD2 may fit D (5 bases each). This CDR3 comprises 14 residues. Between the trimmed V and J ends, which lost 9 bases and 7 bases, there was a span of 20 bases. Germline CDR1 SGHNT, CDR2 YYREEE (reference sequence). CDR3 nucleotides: TGTGCCACACAGGATGGACTCTTAGTTAATGAGCAGTTCTTC. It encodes CATQDGLLVNEQFF.

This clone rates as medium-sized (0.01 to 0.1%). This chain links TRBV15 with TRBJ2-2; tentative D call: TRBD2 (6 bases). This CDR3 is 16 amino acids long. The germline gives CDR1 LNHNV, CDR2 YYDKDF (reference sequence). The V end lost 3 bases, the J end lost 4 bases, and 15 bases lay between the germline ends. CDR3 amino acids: CATSSGPGGTTGELFF. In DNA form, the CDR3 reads TGTGCCACCAGCAGTGGCCCTGGGGGGACCACCGGGGAGCTGTTTTTT. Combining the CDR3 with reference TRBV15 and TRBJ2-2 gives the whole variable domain DAMVIQNPRYQVTQFGKPVTLSCSQTLNHNVMYWYQQKSSQAPKLLFHYYDKDFNNEADTPDNFQSRRPNTSFCFLDIRSPGLGDTAMYLCATSSGPGGTTGELFFGEGSRLTVL.

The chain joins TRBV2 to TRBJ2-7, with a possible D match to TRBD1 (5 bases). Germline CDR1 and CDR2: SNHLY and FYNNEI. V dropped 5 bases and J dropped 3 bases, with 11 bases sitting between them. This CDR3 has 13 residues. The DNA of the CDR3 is TGTGCCAGCAGTTGGCAGGGCCTCTACGAGCAGTACTTC. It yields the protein CASSWQGLYEQYF.

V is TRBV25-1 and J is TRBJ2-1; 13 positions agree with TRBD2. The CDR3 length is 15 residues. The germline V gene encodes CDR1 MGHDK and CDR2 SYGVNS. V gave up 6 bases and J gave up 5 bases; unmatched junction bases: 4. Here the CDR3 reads CASRGTSGNHNEQFF. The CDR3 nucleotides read TGTGCCAGCAGGGGGACTAGCGGGAACCACAATGAGCAGTTCTTC.

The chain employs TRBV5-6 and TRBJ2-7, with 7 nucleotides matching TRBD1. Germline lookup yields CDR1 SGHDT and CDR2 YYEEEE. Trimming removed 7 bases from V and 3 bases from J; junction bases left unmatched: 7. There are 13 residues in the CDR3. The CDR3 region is CASSMQGVYEQYF. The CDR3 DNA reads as TGTGCCAGCTCTATGCAGGGGGTCTACGAGCAGTACTTC.

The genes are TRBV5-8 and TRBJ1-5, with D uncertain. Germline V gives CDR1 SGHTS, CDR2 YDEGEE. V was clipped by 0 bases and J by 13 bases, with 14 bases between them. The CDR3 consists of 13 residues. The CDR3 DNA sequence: TGTGCCAGCAGCTTGGCTAGGGAAGTATCACAGCATTTT. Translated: CASSLAREVSQHF.